The clone carrying this TCR beta chain has just a few counts. This record belongs to a study of spatial heterogeneity in lung cancer. The germline V and J ends were trimmed by 0 bases and 1 base, with 9 bases remaining between them. Germline assignment: CDR1 GTSNPN and CDR2 SVGIG (reference sequence). This CDR3 has 14 amino acids. A distinct unique molecular identifier was carried by each TCR cDNA molecule. A single record per CDR3 protein comes from TCRdb applying MiXCR to the 5' RACE reads. This sample has tens of thousands of distinct CDR3 sequences; about an eighth occur once, and the top ten carry approximately 7.2%. Sample time point: sample taken at primary tumor resection. The sequenced material consisted of unsorted whole RNA from tumor, nontumor lung or frozen PBMC.

This specimen consisted of PBMCs, obtained at surgery. V gene TRBV30 combines with J gene TRBJ1-1; D possibly corresponds to TRBD1 (5 bases). This clonotype was obtained from a male donor with early-stage non-small cell lung cancer. CDR3 sequence: CAWSVKTENTEAFF. Here the CDR3 DNA reads TGTGCCTGGAGTGTAAAGACAGAGAACACTGAAGCTTTCTTT.